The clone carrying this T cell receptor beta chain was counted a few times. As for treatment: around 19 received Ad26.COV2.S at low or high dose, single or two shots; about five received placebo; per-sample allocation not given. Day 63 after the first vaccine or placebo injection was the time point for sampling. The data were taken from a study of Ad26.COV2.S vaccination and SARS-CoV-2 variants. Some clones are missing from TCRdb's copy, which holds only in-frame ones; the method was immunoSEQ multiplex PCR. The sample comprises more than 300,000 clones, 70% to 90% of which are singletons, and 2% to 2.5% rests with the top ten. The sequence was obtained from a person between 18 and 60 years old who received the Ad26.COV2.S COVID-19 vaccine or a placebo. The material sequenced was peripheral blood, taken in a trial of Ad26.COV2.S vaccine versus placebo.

CDR3 coding DNA: TGTGCCATCAGTGTCAGGGTGGCCCTCGCCGCCGAGACCCAGTACTTC. The encoded protein is CAISVRVALAAETQYF. The chain carries TRBV10-3 and TRBJ2-5; a weak D match, TRBD1 (5 bases). Trimming stripped 4 bases from V and 5 bases from J, with 20 bases between. The V gene's germline CDR1 is ENHRY and CDR2 SYGVKD. The CDR3 has 16 residues.